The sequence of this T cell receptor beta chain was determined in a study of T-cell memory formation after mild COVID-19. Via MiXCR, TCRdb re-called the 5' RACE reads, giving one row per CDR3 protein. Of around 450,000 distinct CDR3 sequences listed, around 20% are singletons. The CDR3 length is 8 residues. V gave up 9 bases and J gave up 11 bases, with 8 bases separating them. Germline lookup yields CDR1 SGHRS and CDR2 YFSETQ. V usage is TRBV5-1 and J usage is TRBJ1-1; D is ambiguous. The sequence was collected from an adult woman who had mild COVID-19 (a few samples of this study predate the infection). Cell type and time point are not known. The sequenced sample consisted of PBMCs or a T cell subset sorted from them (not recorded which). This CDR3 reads CAILAAFF. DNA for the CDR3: TGCGCCATTCTCGCCGCTTTCTTT.